These 8 T cell receptor beta chains were sequenced from one sample in a study of CD8 T cells in ankylosing spondylitis. TCRdb reanalysed the 5' RACE reads using MiXCR and keeps one entry per CDR3 protein. The sample holds about 240,000 distinct CDR3 sequences, about 11% seen once. The sequenced material came from blood, either unsorted or a sorted T cell fraction (not recorded which). These receptors all stem from a male donor with ankylosing spondylitis or in good health (not recorded which).

This clonotype was counted at least ten times. This sequence joins TRBV5-1 and TRBJ2-5; D gene uncertain. Trimming removed 0 bases at V and 7 bases at J, with 7 bases between. The CDR3 spans 12 residues. The germline V gene encodes CDR1 SGHRS and CDR2 YFSETQ. In DNA form, the CDR3 reads TGCGCCAGCAGCTTGGCTCGAGGGACCCAGTACTTC. This gives the protein CASSLARGTQYF.

The chain is built from TRBV11-1 and TRBJ2-1; D remains unclear. Trimming left V 6 bases short and J 8 bases short, with 11 bases between. CDR1 is SGHAT and CDR2 is FQDESV in the germline V gene (reference sequence). This CDR3 region has 12 residues. The CDR3, as DNA: TGTGCCAGCAGGGGCAACGGCGATGAGCAGTTCTTC. Its translation: CASRGNGDEQFF.

This clonotype was picked up a small number of times. This chain joins TRBV7-8 and TRBJ2-1; 9 bases line up with TRBD2. Trimming removed 5 bases from V and 2 bases from J; junction bases left unmatched: 7. This CDR3 is 16 amino acids long. Germline V gene data show CDR1 as SGHVS and CDR2 as FQNEAQ. The CDR3 is CASSKQGGRAYNEQFF. CDR3 DNA: TGTGCCAGCAGCAAACAAGGCGGGAGGGCCTACAATGAGCAGTTCTTC.

The chain joins TRBV6-5 to TRBJ1-3; D is uncertain. The ends were cut back, 2 bases at V and 2 bases at J, with 13 bases in the middle. This CDR3 region has 16 residues. Germline loops: CDR1 MNHEY, CDR2 SVGAGI. The CDR3 DNA follows: TGTGCCAGCAGTTACGTCTCCCGGGGTGCTGGAAACACCATATATTTT. Residues: CASSYVSRGAGNTIYF.

This clonotype was seen only a few times. V usage is TRBV7-8 and J usage is TRBJ2-1; D not resolved. Deletions cut 1 base from V and 9 bases from J, with 13 bases between. This CDR3 region has 14 residues. Germline V CDR1 and CDR2: SGHVS, FQNEAQ. CDR3 coding DNA: TGTGCCAGCAGCTTAGAGTTTGGCCAGAGTGAGCAGTTCTTC. It specifies CASSLEFGQSEQFF. The variable domain in full, completed from reference TRBV7-8 and TRBJ2-1, reads GAGVSQSPRYKVAKRGQDVALRCDPISGHVSLFWYQQALGQGPEFLTYFQNEAQLDKSGLPSDRFFAERPEGSVSTLKIQRTQQEDSAVYLCASSLEFGQSEQFFGPGTRLTVL.

This chain uses TRBV20-1 with TRBJ1-2; 7 nucleotides align to TRBD1. Germline CDR1 is DFQATT and CDR2 is SNEGSKA (reference sequence). V was pared by 6 bases and J by 6 bases, with 7 bases of the junction left unmatched. The CDR3 covers 12 residues. DNA for the CDR3: TGCAGTGCACCGGACAGGAAAAATGGCTACACCTTC. Its protein product is CSAPDRKNGYTF.

This clonotype came up many times. The rearrangement uses TRBV29-1 and TRBJ1-1, with D perhaps TRBD1 (5 bases). CDR1 is SQVTM and CDR2 is ANQGSEA in the germline V gene. V shed 2 bases and J shed 3 bases, with 13 bases lying between them. The CDR3 runs to 14 residues. The CDR3 DNA reads TGCAGCGTTGAACTCCGGGGACGGGACACTGAAGCTTTCTTT. Translating it yields CSVELRGRDTEAFF. The variable domain in full, completed from reference TRBV29-1 and TRBJ1-1, reads SAVISQKPSRDICQRGTSLTIQCQVDSQVTMMFWYRQQPGQSLTLIATANQGSEATYESGFVIDKFPISRPNLTFSTLTVSNMSPEDSSIYLCSVELRGRDTEAFFGQGTRLTVV.

A few counts support this clonotype. This chain joins TRBV27 and TRBJ1-1; 9 bases line up with TRBD1. V lost 5 bases and J lost 6; bases outside the gene matches: 7. Per germline, CDR1 MNHEY and CDR2 SMNVEV (reference sequence). The CDR3 extends over 14 amino acids. CDR3 bases: TGTGCCAGCAGTACGGGGGACAGGGACCCTGAAGCTTTCTTT. Its translation is CASSTGDRDPEAFF.